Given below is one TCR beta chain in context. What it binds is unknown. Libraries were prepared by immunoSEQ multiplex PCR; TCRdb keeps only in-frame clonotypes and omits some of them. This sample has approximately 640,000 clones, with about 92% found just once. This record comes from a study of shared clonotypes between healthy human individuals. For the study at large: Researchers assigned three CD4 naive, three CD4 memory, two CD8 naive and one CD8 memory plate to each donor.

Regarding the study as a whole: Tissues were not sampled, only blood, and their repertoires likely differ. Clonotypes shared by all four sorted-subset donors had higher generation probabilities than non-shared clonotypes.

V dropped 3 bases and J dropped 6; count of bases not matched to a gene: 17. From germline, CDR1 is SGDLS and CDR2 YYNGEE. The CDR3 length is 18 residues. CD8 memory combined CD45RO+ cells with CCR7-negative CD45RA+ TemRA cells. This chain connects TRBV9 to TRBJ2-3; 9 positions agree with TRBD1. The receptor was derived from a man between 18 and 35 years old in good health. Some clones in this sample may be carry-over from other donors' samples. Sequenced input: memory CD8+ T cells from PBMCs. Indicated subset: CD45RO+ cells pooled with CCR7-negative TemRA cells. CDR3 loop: CASSDPMGQGGIMDTQYF. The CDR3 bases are TGTGCCAGCAGCGACCCGATGGGACAGGGAGGGATTATGGATACGCAGTATTTT.